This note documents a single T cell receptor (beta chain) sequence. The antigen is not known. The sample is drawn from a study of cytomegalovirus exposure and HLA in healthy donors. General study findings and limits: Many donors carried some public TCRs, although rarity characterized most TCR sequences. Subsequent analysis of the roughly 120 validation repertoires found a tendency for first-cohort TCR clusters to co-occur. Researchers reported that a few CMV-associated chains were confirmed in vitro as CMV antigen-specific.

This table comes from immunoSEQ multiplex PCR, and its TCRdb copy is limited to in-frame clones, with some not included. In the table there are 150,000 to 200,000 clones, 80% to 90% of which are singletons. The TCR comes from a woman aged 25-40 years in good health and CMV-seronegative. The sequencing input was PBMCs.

The CDR3 reads CASREGPWLLWEQYF. CDR3 DNA sequence: TGTGCCAGCAGGGAGGGTCCGTGGTTGCTTTGGGAGCAGTACTTC. The chain has TRBV6-1 and TRBJ2-7, with a possible D match to TRBD2 (6 bases). The CDR3 is made up of 15 amino acids. The germline gives CDR1 MNHNS, CDR2 SASEGT. Trimming left V 6 bases short and J 7 bases short, with 22 bases between.